A single T cell receptor beta chain is shown here with its context. What it binds is not known. Trimming removed 1 base at V and 5 bases at J, with 9 bases between. The CDR3 is 13 residues long. Germline V lookup: CDR1 SGHRS, CDR2 YFSETQ. This entry belongs to a study of T cell responses to AZD1222 COVID-19 vaccine. In the study overall: Analysis merged second doses at about 4 or about 12 weeks. Notes on the study in general: Repertoires were sampled only after the peak T cell response. Reportedly, close to half of spike-specific TCRs are directed against unmutated variant regions.

Sequencing was performed with immunoSEQ multiplex PCR; in TCRdb, only in-frame clones are kept and a portion is missing. This sample has about 120,000 clones, with 90% to 95% found just once. The chain employs TRBV5-1 and TRBJ1-2, with D maybe TRBD1 (6 bases). This clonotype originated in an adult in good health. This specimen was peripheral blood, taken on day 0 of AZD1222 vaccination. CDR3 protein: CASSLLGAYGYTF. In DNA, the CDR3 is TGCGCCAGCAGCTTGTTGGGGGCATATGGCTACACCTTC.